Listed below are T cell receptor beta chains from one sample, sequenced in a study of T cells after yellow fever vaccination. TCRdb recomputed calls from the 5' RACE reads with MiXCR, one row per CDR3 protein. The sample carries around 120,000 distinct CDR3 sequences, approximately 14% recorded once. Sequenced material: CD8+ T cells sorted from PBMCs, taken 5 days after the yellow fever booster vaccination. Source of these receptors: a man younger than 35 who received the YFV17D yellow fever vaccine. CDR3s include the opening cysteine and the closing phenylalanine or tryptophan. A D gene is named only where the DNA matches it firmly. Clone size, where shown, is once, few, many, or a class for clones that have expanded.

abundance	d_gene	v_gene	j_gene	CDR3aa	CDR3nt
.	.	TRBV9	TRBJ1-3	CASSLEEGLDSGNTIYF	TGTGCCAGCAGCTTAGAGGAGGGACTCGACTCTGGAAACACCATATATTTT
.	.	TRBV11-2	TRBJ2-1	CASSLGLHGSRPNEQFF	TGTGCCAGCAGCTTAGGACTGCATGGGTCCCGTCCCAATGAGCAGTTCTTC
.	.	TRBV11-2	TRBJ2-1	CASSLEGRSSYNEQFF	TGTGCCAGCAGCTTAGAGGGCCGCAGCTCCTACAATGAGCAGTTCTTC
few	.	TRBV20-1	TRBJ1-6	CSAPENPSSYNSPLHF	TGCAGTGCTCCAGAAAACCCAAGCTCCTATAATTCACCCCTCCACTTT
.	TRBD2	TRBV5-1	TRBJ2-1	CASSSPREIYNEQFF	TGCGCCAGCAGCTCCCCGCGGGAGATATACAATGAGCAGTTCTTC
.	.	TRBV2	TRBJ1-1	CASSDPGTEAFF	TGTGCCAGCAGTGACCCGGGGACTGAAGCTTTCTTT
.	.	TRBV7-6	TRBJ1-1	CASSALLDTEAFF	TGTGCCAGCAGCGCCCTATTGGACACTGAAGCTTTCTTT
few	.	TRBV27	TRBJ1-1	CASSVNMGNTEAFF	TGTGCCAGCAGTGTCAACATGGGGAACACTGAAGCTTTCTTT
few	.	TRBV14	TRBJ2-3	CASSRGVGAQYF	TGTGCCAGCAGCCGAGGAGTTGGGGCGCAGTATTTT
few	TRBD2	TRBV4-3	TRBJ2-3	CASSARPSGGGDTQYF	TGCGCCAGCAGCGCCCGCCCCAGCGGGGGTGGAGATACGCAGTATTTT
.	.	TRBV11-2	TRBJ2-4	CASSLGVRGAKNIQYF	TGTGCCAGCAGCTTAGGCGTTCGGGGGGCGAAAAACATTCAGTACTTC
many	.	TRBV9	TRBJ2-3	CASSVEVGRGGNTDTQYF	TGTGCCAGCAGCGTAGAGGTTGGCAGGGGGGGGAACACAGATACGCAGTATTTT
many	.	TRBV5-1	TRBJ2-7	CASSPGIYSSYEQYF	TGCGCCAGCAGCCCAGGAATCTATAGCAGCTACGAGCAGTACTTC
.	TRBD2	TRBV4-1	TRBJ2-2	CASSQERSGVRTGELFF	TGCGCCAGCAGCCAAGAGCGTAGCGGGGTGCGCACCGGGGAGCTGTTTTTT
.	.	TRBV20-1	TRBJ1-1	CSARSGVTEAFF	TGCAGTGCTAGGTCAGGGGTCACTGAAGCTTTCTTT
.	TRBD1	TRBV7-9	TRBJ2-3	CASSGTGTGATDTQYF	TGTGCCAGCAGCGGGACCGGGACAGGCGCCACAGATACGCAGTATTTT
.	.	TRBV25-1	TRBJ1-1	CASSRLEDTEAFF	TGTGCCAGCAGTAGACTAGAGGACACTGAAGCTTTCTTT
few	.	TRBV6-2/TRBV6-3	TRBJ1-6	CASSSLTGENSPLHF	TGTGCCAGCAGTTCCCTGACAGGAGAGAATTCACCCCTCCACTTT
few	TRBD2	TRBV12-3/TRBV12-4	TRBJ2-1	CASSSWGAGGNEQFF	TGTGCCAGCAGTTCCTGGGGAGCGGGGGGCAATGAGCAGTTCTTC
.	.	TRBV6-1	TRBJ1-5	CASSIRDYSNQPQHF	TGTGCCAGCAGTATCCGGGACTATAGCAATCAGCCCCAGCATTTT
few	.	TRBV29-1	TRBJ1-1	CSVVGQGLAFF	TGCAGCGTTGTGGGCCAGGGGCTTGCTTTCTTT
.	.	TRBV7-9	TRBJ1-1	CASSLDRDDTEAFF	TGTGCCAGCAGCTTAGACAGGGATGACACTGAAGCTTTCTTT
few	.	TRBV7-9	TRBJ1-1	CASSLGGDGTEAFF	TGTGCCAGCAGCTTAGGGGGGGATGGGACTGAAGCTTTCTTT